This entry concerns a single T cell receptor beta chain. The antigen is not known. This specimen belongs to a study of CD8+ T cells in alopecia areata. Study observations and caveats: Scalp sample data also include resident alphabeta T cells from normal skin. In lesional scalp, particularly from alopecia totalis/universalis, clonality was higher than in normal scalp.

Germline lookup yields CDR1 LGHNA and CDR2 YNFKEQ. This CDR3 is 14 amino acids long. V lost 0 bases and J 5 bases, leaving 11 bases between the germline ends. Sequencing relied on a cDNA template that was reverse transcribed from extracted RNA. Measured with immunoSEQ multiplex PCR; TCRdb has only the in-frame clones, and not every one. Here the sample spans approximately 59,000 clones, under 55% being singletons. The specimen comprised CD8+ T cells sorted from blood, sampled at week 0. This clonotype was sampled from a human donor with alopecia areata. The rearrangement joins TRBV4-2 to TRBJ2-7; possible D gene TRBD1, 5 bases. CDR3 protein: CASSQEGARDEQYF. DNA of the CDR3: TGTGCCAGCAGCCAAGAAGGGGCAAGGGACGAGCAGTACTTC.